The present TCR beta chain was sequenced within a study of regulatory T cells in long-lasting Graves disease. Arm-PCR with iRepertoire HTBI primers amplified the CDR3 regions for these TCR beta libraries. One entry per CDR3 protein results from TCRdb running MiXCR on the multiplex PCR reads. Of 400,000 to 500,000 distinct CDR3 sequences in the sample, about 16% were seen once. Time point of the sample: newly diagnosed GD, antithyroid drugs for less than 3 months. PBMCs provided the RNA from which the TCR library was made. An endocrinology unit in Xi'an, China, supplied the patients. This clonotype was counted many times. Looked up from germline, CDR1 is SQVTM and CDR2 is ANQGSEA. V trimming: 6 bases; J trimming: 2 bases; junction bases outside the gene matches: 5. The CDR3 has 13 amino acids. The same data also went into a second study, on T cells in Graves' hyperthyroidism and ophthalmopathy. As that study records: HTBI primers were the set used in a first-round RT-PCR of the TCR CDR3. In the analysis, a 13 V-J model separated ophthalmopathy from stable hyperthyroidism.

The receptor was isolated from a woman aged 30 to 39 with Graves disease. Material: peripheral blood mononuclear cells (PBMCs), obtained at new diagnosis, from a patient treated with antithyroid drugs. This chain connects TRBV29-1 to TRBJ2-7, with 9 bases fitting TRBD1. The CDR3 DNA follows: TGCAGCGTGATACAGGGGGCCCCCTACGAGCAGTACTTC. Amino acids: CSVIQGAPYEQYF.